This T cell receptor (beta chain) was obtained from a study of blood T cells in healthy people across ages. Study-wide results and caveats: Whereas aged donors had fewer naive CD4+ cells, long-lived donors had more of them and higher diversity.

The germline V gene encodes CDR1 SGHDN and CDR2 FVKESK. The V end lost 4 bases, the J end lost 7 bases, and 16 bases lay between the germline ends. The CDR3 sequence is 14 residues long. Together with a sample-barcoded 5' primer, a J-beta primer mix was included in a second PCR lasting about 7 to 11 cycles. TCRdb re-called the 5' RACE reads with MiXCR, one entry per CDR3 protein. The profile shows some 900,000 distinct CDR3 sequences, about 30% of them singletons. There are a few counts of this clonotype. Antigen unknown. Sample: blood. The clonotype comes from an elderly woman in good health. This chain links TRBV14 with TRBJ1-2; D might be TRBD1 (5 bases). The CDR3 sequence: CASSLGRRSGGYTF. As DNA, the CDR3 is TGTGCCAGCAGCCTGGGACGGCGGTCGGGTGGCTACACCTTC.